One sample yielded the 12 T cell receptor beta chains listed below, sequenced in a study of T cell responses to AZD1222 COVID-19 vaccine. Measured with immunoSEQ multiplex PCR; TCRdb has only the in-frame clones, and not every one. The table includes over 150,000 clones, approximately 94% detected once. The material was peripheral blood, obtained 28 days after the second AZD1222 dose. The receptors stem from an adult who received the AZD1222 COVID-19 vaccine.

The genes are TRBV6-4 and TRBJ2-1; 8 positions match TRBD2. This CDR3 contains 16 residues. The germline V gene has CDR1 MRHNA and CDR2 SNTAGT. V trimming: 0 bases; J trimming: 9 bases; junction bases outside the gene matches: 10. CDR3 DNA sequence: TGTGCCAGCAGTGACTCTCCAACGGGCGGGGGGAGTGAGCAGTTCTTC. Its protein product is CASSDSPTGGGSEQFF.

This chain joins TRBV4-1 and TRBJ2-3; 7 bases line up with TRBD1. Per the germline V gene, CDR1 is MGHRA and CDR2 is YSYEKL. The CDR3 consists of 15 residues. Trimming cost V 8 bases and J 2 bases; bases outside gene matches: 10. Here the CDR3 DNA reads TGCGCCAGCGGGTACAGGGGATTCCCCACAGATACGCAGTATTTT. This codes for CASGYRGFPTDTQYF.

The chain uses TRBV18 and TRBJ2-5; 9 bases agree with TRBD1. The V segment lost 2 bases and the J segment 4 bases; nucleotides outside the gene matches: 2. This CDR3 region has 14 residues. Germline assignment: CDR1 KGHSH and CDR2 LQKENI. CDR3 DNA: TGTGCCAGCTCACCAACAGGGGGCGGAGAGACCCAGTACTTC. Encoded protein: CASSPTGGGETQYF.

The chain has TRBV3-1 (or the pseudogene TRBV3-2) and TRBJ2-6, with TRBD1 identical over 7 bases. The germline V gene encodes CDR1 LGHDT and CDR2 YNNKEL (reference sequence). This CDR3 has 15 amino acids. V lost 4 bases, J lost 12 bases, and 12 bases stayed unmatched. CDR3 residues: CASSPDGVRGSVLTF. The CDR3 region has the DNA TGTGCCAGCAGCCCCGATGGGGTCAGGGGGAGCGTCCTGACTTTC.

The chain carries TRBV7-9 and TRBJ1-1; weak D call: TRBD1 (5 bases). This CDR3 has 15 amino acids. The V gene's germline CDR1 is SEHNR and CDR2 FQNEAQ (reference sequence). Trimming took 5 bases from V and 8 from J, leaving 21 bases between them. The CDR3 region is CASSERGGNWREAFF. CDR3 DNA sequence: TGTGCCAGCAGCGAAAGGGGCGGGAATTGGAGGGAAGCTTTCTTT.

The rearrangement uses TRBV28 and TRBJ2-5; TRBD2 agrees at 7 bases. Germline lookup yields CDR1 MDHEN and CDR2 SYDVKM. The CDR3 is 19 amino acids. With V trimmed by 2 bases and J by 5 bases, 20 bases remained unmatched. CDR3 DNA: TGTGCCAGCAGTTTAACGGGCGTGGGGCGGGAGTTTCATATGGAGACCCAGTACTTC. It is translated as CASSLTGVGREFHMETQYF.

This chain connects TRBV6-5 to TRBJ2-7; 7 bases map to TRBD1. The junction had 3 bases not matched to a gene; V was cut back by 7 bases and J by 3 bases. The CDR3 is 12 amino acids. Germline V gene lookup returns CDR1 MNHEY and CDR2 SVGAGI. The CDR3 loop reads CASKDRFYEQYF. CDR3 in DNA: TGTGCCAGCAAGGACAGGTTCTACGAGCAGTACTTC.

This clone was seen a single time. V gene TRBV15 combines with J gene TRBJ2-4; TRBD2 matches at 8 bases. Trimming removed 5 bases from V and 8 bases from J; junction bases left unmatched: 11. CDR1 and CDR2 (germline): LNHNV, YYDKDF (reference sequence). The CDR3 runs to 15 residues. DNA for the CDR3: TGTGCCACCAGCGGCCACGGGGGGGCCGGGGACATTCAGTACTTC. This gives the protein CATSGHGGAGDIQYF.

The chain joins TRBV27 to TRBJ2-7; TRBD1 matches at 8 bases. Germline CDR1 is MNHEY and CDR2 is SMNVEV (reference sequence). Losses at the gene ends were 7 bases for V and 3 bases for J; bases not matched to a gene: 5. This CDR3 spans 13 amino acids. The CDR3 is CASTGTGGYEQYF. CDR3 DNA sequence: TGTGCCAGCACCGGGACAGGAGGCTACGAGCAGTACTTC.

V and J are TRBV2 and TRBJ2-7; D is unresolved. V lost 8 bases and J 0 bases, leaving 8 bases between the germline ends. CDR3 length equals 12 residues. In germline, CDR1 is SNHLY, CDR2 FYNNEI. The CDR3 sequence: CASEMVSYEQYF. The DNA for the CDR3 is TGTGCCAGCGAGATGGTCTCCTACGAGCAGTACTTC. The whole variable domain, filled in from reference TRBV2 and TRBJ2-7, reads EPEVTQTPSHQVTQMGQEVILRCVPISNHLYFYWYRQILGQKVEFLVSFYNNEISEKSEIFDDQFSVERPDGSNFTLKIRSTKLEDSAMYFCASEMVSYEQYFGPGTRLTVT.

The chain uses TRBV14 and TRBJ2-7; 8 positions match TRBD1. This CDR3 comprises 15 residues. Germline trimming cut 1 base from V and 6 bases from J; bases unmatched to any gene: 8. Germline V gene lookup returns CDR1 SGHDN and CDR2 FVKESK. CDR3 sequence: CASSQVSGQEGEQYF. The DNA for the CDR3 is TGTGCCAGCAGCCAAGTATCGGGACAGGAGGGCGAGCAGTACTTC.

The J gene is TRBJ1-4, the V gene TRBV5-1; a possible D gene is TRBD1 (5 bases). The length of the CDR3 is 17 residues. V lost 2 bases, J lost 1 base, and 15 bases lay in between. Germline values: CDR1 SGHRS, CDR2 YFSETQ. DNA of the CDR3: TGCGCCAGCAGCTTTACCCTGAGGGGTCGAACTAATGAAAAACTGTTTTTT. It specifies CASSFTLRGRTNEKLFF.